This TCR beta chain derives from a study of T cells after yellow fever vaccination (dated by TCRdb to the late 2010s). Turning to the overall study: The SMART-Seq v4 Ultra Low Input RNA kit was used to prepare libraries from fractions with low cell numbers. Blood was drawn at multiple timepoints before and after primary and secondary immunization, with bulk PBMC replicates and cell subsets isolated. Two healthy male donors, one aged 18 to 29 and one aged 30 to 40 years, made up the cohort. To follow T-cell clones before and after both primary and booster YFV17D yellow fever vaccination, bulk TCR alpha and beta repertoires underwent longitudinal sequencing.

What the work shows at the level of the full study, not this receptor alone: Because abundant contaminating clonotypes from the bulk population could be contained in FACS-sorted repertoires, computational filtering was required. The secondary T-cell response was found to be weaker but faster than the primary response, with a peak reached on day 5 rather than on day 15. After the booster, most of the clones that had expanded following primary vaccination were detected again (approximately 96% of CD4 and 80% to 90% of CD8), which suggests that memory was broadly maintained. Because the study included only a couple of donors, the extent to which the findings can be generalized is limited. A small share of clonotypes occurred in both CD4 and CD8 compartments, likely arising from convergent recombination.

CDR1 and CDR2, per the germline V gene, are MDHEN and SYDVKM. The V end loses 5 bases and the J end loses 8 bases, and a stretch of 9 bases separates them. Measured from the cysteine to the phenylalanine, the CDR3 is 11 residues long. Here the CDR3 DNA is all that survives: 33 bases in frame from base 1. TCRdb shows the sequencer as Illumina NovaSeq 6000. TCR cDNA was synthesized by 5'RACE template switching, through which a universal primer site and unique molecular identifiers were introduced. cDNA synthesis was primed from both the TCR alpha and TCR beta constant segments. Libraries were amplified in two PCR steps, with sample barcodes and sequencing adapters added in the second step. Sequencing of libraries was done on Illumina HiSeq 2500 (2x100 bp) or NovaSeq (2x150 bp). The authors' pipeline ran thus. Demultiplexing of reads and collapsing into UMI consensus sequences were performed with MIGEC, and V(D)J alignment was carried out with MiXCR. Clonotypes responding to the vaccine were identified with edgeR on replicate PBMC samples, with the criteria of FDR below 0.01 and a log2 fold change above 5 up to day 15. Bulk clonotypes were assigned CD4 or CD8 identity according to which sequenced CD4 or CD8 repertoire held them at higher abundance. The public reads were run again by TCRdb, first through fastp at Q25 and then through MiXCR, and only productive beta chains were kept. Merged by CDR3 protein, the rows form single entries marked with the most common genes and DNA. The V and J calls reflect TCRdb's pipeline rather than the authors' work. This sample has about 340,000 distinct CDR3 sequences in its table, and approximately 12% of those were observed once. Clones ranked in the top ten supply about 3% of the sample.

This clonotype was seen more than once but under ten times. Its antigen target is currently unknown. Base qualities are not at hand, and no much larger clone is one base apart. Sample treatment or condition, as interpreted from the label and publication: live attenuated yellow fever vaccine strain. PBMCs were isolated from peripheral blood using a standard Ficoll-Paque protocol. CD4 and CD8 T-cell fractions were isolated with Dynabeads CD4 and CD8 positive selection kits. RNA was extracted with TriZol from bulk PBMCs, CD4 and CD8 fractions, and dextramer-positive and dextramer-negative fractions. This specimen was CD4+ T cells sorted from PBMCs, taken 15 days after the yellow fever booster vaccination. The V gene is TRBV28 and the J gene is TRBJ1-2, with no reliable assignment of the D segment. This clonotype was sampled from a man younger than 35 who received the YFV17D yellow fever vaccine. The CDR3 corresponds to CASSASLGYTF. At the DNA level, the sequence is TGTGCCAGCAGTGCCTCGCTGGGCTACACCTTC.